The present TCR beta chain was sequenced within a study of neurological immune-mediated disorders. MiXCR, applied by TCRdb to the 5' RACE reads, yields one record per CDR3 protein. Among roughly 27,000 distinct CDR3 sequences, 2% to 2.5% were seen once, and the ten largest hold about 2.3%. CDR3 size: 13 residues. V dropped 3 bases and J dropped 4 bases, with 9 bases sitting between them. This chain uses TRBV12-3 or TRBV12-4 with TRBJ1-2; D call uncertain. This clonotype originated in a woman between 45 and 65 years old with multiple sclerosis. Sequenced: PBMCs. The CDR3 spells CASSFDNPYGYTF. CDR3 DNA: TGTGCCAGCAGTTTTGACAATCCCTATGGCTACACCTTC.